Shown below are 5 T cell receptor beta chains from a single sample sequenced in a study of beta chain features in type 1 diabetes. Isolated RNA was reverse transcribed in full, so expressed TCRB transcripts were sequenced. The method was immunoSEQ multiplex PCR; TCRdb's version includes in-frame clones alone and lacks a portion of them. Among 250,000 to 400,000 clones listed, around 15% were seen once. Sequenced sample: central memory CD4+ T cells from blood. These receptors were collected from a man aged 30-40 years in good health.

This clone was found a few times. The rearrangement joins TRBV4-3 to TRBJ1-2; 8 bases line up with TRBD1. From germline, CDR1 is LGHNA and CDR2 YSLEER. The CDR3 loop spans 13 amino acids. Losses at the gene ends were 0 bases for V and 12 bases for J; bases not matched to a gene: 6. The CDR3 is CASSQDNQGANTF. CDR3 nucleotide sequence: TGCGCCAGCAGCCAAGATAATCAGGGGGCGAACACCTTC.

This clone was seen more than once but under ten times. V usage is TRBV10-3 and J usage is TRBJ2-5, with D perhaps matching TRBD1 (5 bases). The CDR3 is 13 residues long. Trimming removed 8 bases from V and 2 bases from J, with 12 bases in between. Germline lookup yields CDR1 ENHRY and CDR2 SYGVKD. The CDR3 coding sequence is TGTGCCATCGGTCCCCGACAGCAAGAGACCCAGTACTTC. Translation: CAIGPRQQETQYF.

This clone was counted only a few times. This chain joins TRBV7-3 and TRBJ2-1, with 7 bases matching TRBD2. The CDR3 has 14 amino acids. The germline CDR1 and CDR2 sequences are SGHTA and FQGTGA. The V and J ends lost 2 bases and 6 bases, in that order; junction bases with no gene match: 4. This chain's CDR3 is CASSLAGEANEQFF. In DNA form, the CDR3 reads TGTGCCAGCAGCTTAGCGGGAGAAGCCAATGAGCAGTTCTTC.

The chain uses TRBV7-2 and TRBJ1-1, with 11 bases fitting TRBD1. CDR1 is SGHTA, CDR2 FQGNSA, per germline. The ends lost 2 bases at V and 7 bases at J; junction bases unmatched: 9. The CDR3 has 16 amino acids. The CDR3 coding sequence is TGTGCCAGCAGCTTAAGGGACAGGGGGTGGTTGAGTGAAGCTTTCTTT. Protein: CASSLRDRGWLSEAFF.

The CDR3 nucleotides read TGCGCCAGCAGCTTGGGGACAGGGGTTGGTCAGCCCCAGCATTTT. Amino acid sequence: CASSLGTGVGQPQHF. The chain is built from TRBV5-1 and TRBJ1-5; TRBD1 matches 9 bases. Looked up from germline, CDR1 is SGHRS and CDR2 is YFSETQ. The trim removed 0 bases at V and 6 bases at J, leaving 4 bases unmatched. CDR3 length: 15 amino acids.